This T cell receptor beta chain originates from a study of blood T cells in healthy people across ages. Germline loops: CDR1 LGHDT, CDR2 YNNKEL (reference sequence). This CDR3 has 12 residues. This clonotype was observed a handful of times. One base away lies a much larger clone, so this may be a sequencing read error. A sample-barcoded 5' primer and a J-beta primer mix were used in a second PCR of about 6 to 11 cycles. TCRdb recomputed calls from the 5' RACE reads with MiXCR, one row per CDR3 protein. The sample yields about 780,000 distinct CDR3 sequences, about 47% seen once. Sequenced material: blood. The source is an elderly man in good health. This chain links TRBV3-1 with TRBJ2-7; D gene uncertain. The CDR3 DNA sequence: TGTGTCAGCAGCCAAAGTGAGAACGAGCAGTACTTC. Amino acid sequence: CVSSQSENEQYF.